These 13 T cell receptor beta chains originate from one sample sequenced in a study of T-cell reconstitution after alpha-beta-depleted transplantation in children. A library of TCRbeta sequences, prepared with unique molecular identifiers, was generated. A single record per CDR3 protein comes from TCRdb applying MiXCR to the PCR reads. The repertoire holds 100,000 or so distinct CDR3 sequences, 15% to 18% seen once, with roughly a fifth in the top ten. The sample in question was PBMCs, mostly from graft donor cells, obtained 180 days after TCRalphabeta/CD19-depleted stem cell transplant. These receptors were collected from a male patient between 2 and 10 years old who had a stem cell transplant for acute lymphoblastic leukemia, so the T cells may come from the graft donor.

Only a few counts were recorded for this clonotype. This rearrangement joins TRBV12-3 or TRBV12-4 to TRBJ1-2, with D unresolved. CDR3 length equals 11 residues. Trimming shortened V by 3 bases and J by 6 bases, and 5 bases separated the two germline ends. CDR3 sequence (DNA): TGTGCCAGCAGTTTCGGGGATGGCTACACCTTC. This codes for CASSFGDGYTF.

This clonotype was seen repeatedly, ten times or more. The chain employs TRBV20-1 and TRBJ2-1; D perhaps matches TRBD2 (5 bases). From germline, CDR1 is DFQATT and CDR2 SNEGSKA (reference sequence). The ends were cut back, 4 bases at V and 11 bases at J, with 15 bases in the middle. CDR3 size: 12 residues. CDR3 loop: CSATFGGNQQFF. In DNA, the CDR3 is TGCAGTGCTACTTTTGGAGGAAATCAGCAGTTCTTC.

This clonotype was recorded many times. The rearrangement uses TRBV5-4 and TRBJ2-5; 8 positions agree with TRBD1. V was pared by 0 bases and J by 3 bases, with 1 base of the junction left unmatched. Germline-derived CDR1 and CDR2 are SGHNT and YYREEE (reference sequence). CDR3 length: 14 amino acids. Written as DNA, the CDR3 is TGTGCCAGCAGCTTGGAGGACAGGGAAGAGACCCAGTACTTC. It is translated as CASSLEDREETQYF. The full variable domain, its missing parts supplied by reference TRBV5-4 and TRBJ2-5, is ETGVTQSPTHLIKTRGQQVTLRCSSQSGHNTVSWYQQALGQGPQFIFQYYREEENGRGNFPPRFSGLQFPNYSSELNVNALELDDSALYLCASSLEDREETQYFGPGTRLLVL.

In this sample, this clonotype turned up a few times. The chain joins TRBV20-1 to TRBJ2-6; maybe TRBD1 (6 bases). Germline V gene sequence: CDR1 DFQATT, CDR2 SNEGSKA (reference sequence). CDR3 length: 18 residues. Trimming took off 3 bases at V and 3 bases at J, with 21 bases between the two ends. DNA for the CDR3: TGCAGTGCTAGCGCCCTAGGCAGGGGCGAGTATGGGGCCAACGTCCTGACTTTC. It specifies CSASALGRGEYGANVLTF.

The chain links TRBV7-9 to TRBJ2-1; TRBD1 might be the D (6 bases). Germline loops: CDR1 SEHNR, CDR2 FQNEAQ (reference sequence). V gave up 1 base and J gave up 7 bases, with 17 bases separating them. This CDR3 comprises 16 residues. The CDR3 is CASSLVKGQRGNEQFF. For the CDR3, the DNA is TGTGCCAGCAGCTTAGTAAAAGGACAGAGAGGGAATGAGCAGTTCTTC.

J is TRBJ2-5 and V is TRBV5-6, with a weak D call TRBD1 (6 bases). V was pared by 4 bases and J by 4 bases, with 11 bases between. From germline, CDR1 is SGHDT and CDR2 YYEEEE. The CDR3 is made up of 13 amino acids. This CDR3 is CASSETGPETQYF. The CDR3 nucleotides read TGTGCCAGCAGCGAGACAGGTCCAGAGACCCAGTACTTC.

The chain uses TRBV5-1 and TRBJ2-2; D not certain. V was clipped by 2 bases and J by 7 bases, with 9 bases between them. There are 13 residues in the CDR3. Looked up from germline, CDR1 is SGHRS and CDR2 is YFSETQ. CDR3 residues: CASSFGEDGELFF. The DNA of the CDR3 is TGCGCCAGCAGCTTTGGCGAGGACGGGGAGCTGTTTTTT.

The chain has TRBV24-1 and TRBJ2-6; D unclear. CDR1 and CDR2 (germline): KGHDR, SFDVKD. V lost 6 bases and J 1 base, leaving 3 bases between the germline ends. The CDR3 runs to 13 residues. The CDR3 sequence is CATSLSGANVLTF. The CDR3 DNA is TGTGCCACCAGTTTATCTGGGGCCAACGTCCTGACTTTC.

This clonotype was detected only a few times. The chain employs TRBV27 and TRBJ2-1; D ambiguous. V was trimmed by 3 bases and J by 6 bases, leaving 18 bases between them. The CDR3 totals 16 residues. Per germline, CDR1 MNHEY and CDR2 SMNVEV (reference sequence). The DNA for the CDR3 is TGTGCCAGCAGTTTGGGGTCAGCGCCCCCGGGCAATGAGCAGTTCTTC. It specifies CASSLGSAPPGNEQFF.

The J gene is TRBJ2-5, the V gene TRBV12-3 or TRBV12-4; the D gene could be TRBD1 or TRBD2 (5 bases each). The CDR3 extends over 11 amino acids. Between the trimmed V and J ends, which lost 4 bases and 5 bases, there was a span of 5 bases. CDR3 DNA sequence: TGTGCCAGCAGTTGGGGGGAGACCCAGTACTTC. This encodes CASSWGETQYF.

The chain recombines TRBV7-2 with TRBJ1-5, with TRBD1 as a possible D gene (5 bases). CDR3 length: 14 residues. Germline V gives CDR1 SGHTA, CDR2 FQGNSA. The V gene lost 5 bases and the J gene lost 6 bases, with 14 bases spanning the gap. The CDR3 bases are TGTGCCAGCAGCACGGGACTTTGGGGTCAGCCCCAGCATTTT. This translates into CASSTGLWGQPQHF.

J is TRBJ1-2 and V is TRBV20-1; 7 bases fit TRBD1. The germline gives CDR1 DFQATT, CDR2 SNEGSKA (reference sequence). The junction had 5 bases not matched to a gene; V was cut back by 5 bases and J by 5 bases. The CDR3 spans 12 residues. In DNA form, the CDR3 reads TGCAGTGCTTTAGGGGGCAAGTATGGCTACACCTTC. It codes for CSALGGKYGYTF.

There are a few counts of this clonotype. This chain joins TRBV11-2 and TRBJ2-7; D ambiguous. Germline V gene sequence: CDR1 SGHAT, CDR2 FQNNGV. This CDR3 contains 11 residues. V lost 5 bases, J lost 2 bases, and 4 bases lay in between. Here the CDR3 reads CASSPPYEQYF. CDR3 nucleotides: TGTGCCAGCAGCCCCCCCTACGAGCAGTACTTC.